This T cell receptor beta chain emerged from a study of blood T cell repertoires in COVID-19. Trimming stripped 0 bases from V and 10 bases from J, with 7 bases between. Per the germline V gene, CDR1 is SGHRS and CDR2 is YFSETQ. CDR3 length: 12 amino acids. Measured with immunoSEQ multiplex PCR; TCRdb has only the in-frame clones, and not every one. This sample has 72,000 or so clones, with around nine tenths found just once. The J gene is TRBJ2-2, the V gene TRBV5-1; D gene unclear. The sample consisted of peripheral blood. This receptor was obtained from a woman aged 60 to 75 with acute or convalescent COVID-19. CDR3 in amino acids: CASSLDIPELFF. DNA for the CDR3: TGCGCCAGCAGCTTGGACATTCCGGAGCTGTTTTTT. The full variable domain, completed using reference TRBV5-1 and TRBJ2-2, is KAGVTQTPRYLIKTRGQQVTLSCSPISGHRSVSWYQQTPGQGLQFLFEYFSETQRNKGNFPGRFSGRQFSNSRSEMNVSTLELGDSALYLCASSLDIPELFFGEGSRLTVL.